These 4 T cell receptor beta chains share one sample of origin, sequenced in a study of OX40 agonist ivuxolimab in advanced cancers. Assay used: immunoSEQ multiplex PCR; TCRdb lists only in-frame clones, some missing. Among roughly 80,000 clones listed, around four fifths were seen once. The sequenced sample was CD4+ or CD8+ T cells sorted from blood, obtained in a trial of the OX40 agonist ivuxolimab. These receptors all stem from an adult with an advanced solid tumor such as melanoma, head and neck, liver or kidney cancer.

The gene calls are TRBV11-3 and TRBJ1-1, with D perhaps matching TRBD1 (5 bases). The CDR3 loop spans 14 amino acids. The ends were cut back, 5 bases at V and 1 base at J, with 11 bases in the middle. Germline lookup yields CDR1 SGHNT and CDR2 YENEEA. This CDR3 is CASSPSGRNTEAFF. CDR3 DNA: TGTGCCAGCAGCCCTTCGGGACGGAACACTGAAGCTTTCTTT.

The chain is built from TRBV5-1 and TRBJ1-3; D not certain. Germline V gives CDR1 SGHRS, CDR2 YFSETQ. The CDR3 sequence is 14 residues long. Trimming stripped 0 bases from V and 0 bases from J, with 4 bases between. For the CDR3, the DNA is TGCGCCAGCAGCTTGGATTCCTCTGGAAACACCATATATTTT. Translating gives CASSLDSSGNTIYF.

The chain recombines TRBV18 with TRBJ2-2, with 11 bases that match TRBD1. Germline CDR1 and CDR2: KGHSH and LQKENI. Trimming took 3 bases from V and 4 from J; bases not matched to a gene: 1. CDR3 length: 15 residues. As DNA, the CDR3 is TGTGCCAGCTCACCGGGGACAGGGGGCACCGGGGAGCTGTTTTTT. Translating it yields CASSPGTGGTGELFF. The whole variable domain, filled in from reference TRBV18 and TRBJ2-2, reads NAGVMQNPRHLVRRRGQEARLRCSPMKGHSHVYWYRQLPEEGLKFMVYLQKENIIDESGMPKERFSAEFPKEGPSILRIQQVVRGDSAAYFCASSPGTGGTGELFFGEGSRLTVL.

The chain uses TRBV5-3 and TRBJ2-1; 13 bases match TRBD2. TRBV5-3 is designated an ORF whose function remains uncertain. The ends lost 3 bases at V and 0 bases at J; junction bases unmatched: 9. The CDR3 is made up of 19 amino acids. The CDR3 here is CARSCPGLAGLCSYNEQFF. CDR3 nucleotide sequence: TGTGCCAGAAGCTGCCCGGGACTAGCGGGGTTATGCTCCTACAATGAGCAGTTCTTC.